This T cell receptor beta chain came from a study of Ad26.COV2.S vaccination and SARS-CoV-2 variants. Study context: The study gave Ad26.COV2.S intramuscularly, once or twice 56 days apart. Findings of the study overall: Individuals receiving vaccine had higher spike-specific TCR breadth than placebo recipients did.

Treatment specified: 19 received Ad26.COV2.S at low or high dose, single or two shots; roughly five received placebo; per-sample allocation not given. The samples date from day 63 after the first vaccine or placebo injection. An adult of 18-55 years in Boston served as donor. TCRdb's table, derived via immunoSEQ multiplex PCR, lists solely in-frame clones and lacks some. This table has about 380,000 clones, under 90% appearing once. As for this clone: The antigen is undetermined.

This CDR3 is built from 14 residues. V lost 0 bases and J 1 base, leaving 6 bases between the germline ends. Germline V lookup: CDR1 LNHNV, CDR2 YYDKDF (reference sequence). The sequence was collected from a person between 18 and 59 years old who received the Ad26.COV2.S COVID-19 vaccine or a placebo. This material consisted of peripheral blood, taken in a trial of Ad26.COV2.S vaccine versus placebo. The V and J genes are TRBV15 and TRBJ1-1; D is unresolved. The CDR3 is CATSRDLGNTEAFF. CDR3 DNA sequence: TGTGCCACCAGCAGAGATCTGGGGAACACTGAAGCTTTCTTT. Variable domain in full (rest from reference TRBV15 and TRBJ1-1): DAMVIQNPRYQVTQFGKPVTLSCSQTLNHNVMYWYQQKSSQAPKLLFHYYDKDFNNEADTPDNFQSRRPNTSFCFLDIRSPGLGDTAMYLCATSRDLGNTEAFFGQGTRLTVV.